Listed here are 10 T cell receptor beta chains from one sample, sequenced in a study of draining lymph node invasion in breast cancer. Sorting for CD4+ CD45RA- CD25- cells yielded memory conventional CD4 T cells. TCRdb passed the bulk RNA-seq reads through MiXCR, listing each CDR3 protein once. The sample lists roughly 2,300 distinct CDR3 sequences, around 84% seen once, with around 1.6% in the top ten. The sequenced sample was sorted memory CD4+ effector T cells from a lymph node. Source of these receptors: a female donor with luminal breast cancer.

In its sample, this clonotype was seen a few times. The chain uses TRBV5-1 and TRBJ2-3, with 8 bases fitting TRBD1. The V gene end was trimmed by 4 bases and the J gene end by 4 bases; junction bases not matched to a gene: 5. In germline, CDR1 is SGHRS, CDR2 YFSETQ. CDR3 length equals 14 residues. As DNA, the CDR3 is TGCGCCAGCAGCCCCGGACAGGGACCAGATACGCAGTATTTT. It encodes CASSPGQGPDTQYF.

Worth noting for this clonotype: Sequence at one end of the junction differs from germline and may be a read error. The CDR3 loop is CASSFGPGQKNF. CDR3 coding DNA: TGTGCCAGCAGCTTCGGCCCGGGACAGAAGAACTTC. The chain couples TRBV13 to TRBJ2-7; 7 bases fit TRBD1. There are 12 residues in the CDR3. Germline assignment: CDR1 PRHDT and CDR2 FYEKMQ (reference sequence).

V and J are TRBV27 and TRBJ2-5, with 10 bases aligning to TRBD1. V was pared by 1 base and J by 5 bases, with 10 bases of the junction left unmatched. Germline CDR1 is MNHEY and CDR2 is SMNVEV (reference sequence). The CDR3 is 17 amino acids. CDR3 DNA: TGTGCCAGCAGTTTATGGGGACAGGGGACCTCGCGGGAGACCCAGTACTTC. Protein product: CASSLWGQGTSRETQYF.

In its sample, this clonotype was seen a few times. This chain connects TRBV5-1 to TRBJ2-4; TRBD1 matches at 10 bases. This CDR3 is built from 13 residues. With 0 bases clipped from V and 13 bases from J, the junction kept 4 bases outside the gene matches. CDR1 SGHRS and CDR2 YFSETQ come from the germline V gene. CDR3 amino acids: CASSLAGTGEQYF. DNA of the CDR3: TGCGCCAGCAGCTTGGCCGGGACAGGGGAACAGTACTTC.

This rearrangement joins TRBV5-1 to TRBJ1-1; 9 nucleotides align to TRBD1. Germline lookup yields CDR1 SGHRS and CDR2 YFSETQ. This CDR3 region has 17 residues. V lost 5 bases to trimming and J lost 4 bases; unmatched junction nucleotides: 15. Here the CDR3 reads CASRPQPGQGGSTEAFF. DNA of the CDR3: TGCGCCAGCAGACCCCAACCGGGACAGGGCGGAAGCACTGAAGCTTTCTTT.

V gene TRBV19 combines with J gene TRBJ1-2; 7 positions match TRBD1. The trim removed 8 bases at V and 4 bases at J, leaving 4 bases unmatched. The length of the CDR3 is 12 residues. CDR1 and CDR2 (germline): LNHDA, SQIVND (reference sequence). In DNA, the CDR3 is TGTGCCAGTGGGGGACAGTTCTATGGCTACACCTTC. Protein: CASGGQFYGYTF.

The CDR3 loop reads CASSQPGQGANTIYF. CDR3 in DNA: TGTGCCAGCAGTCAACCGGGACAGGGGGCGAACACCATATATTTT. The V and J genes are TRBV6-5 and TRBJ1-3; TRBD1 matches 12 bases. The ends lost 5 bases at V and 7 bases at J; junction bases unmatched: 6. This CDR3 region has 15 residues. CDR1 is MNHEY and CDR2 is SVGAGI in the germline V gene.

The chain joins TRBV19 to TRBJ2-3, with 8 nucleotides matching TRBD2. The CDR3 consists of 16 residues. J lost 2 bases, V lost 6 bases, and 10 bases had no gene match. Germline V lookup: CDR1 LNHDA, CDR2 SQIVND (reference sequence). CDR3 coding DNA: TGTGCCAGTAGAACGGCGGGGGGCGGAAACACAGATACGCAGTATTTT. Protein: CASRTAGGGNTDTQYF.

V usage is TRBV7-9 and J usage is TRBJ2-5; possible D gene TRBD2, 5 bases. From germline, CDR1 is SEHNR and CDR2 FQNEAQ (reference sequence). Trimming cost V 2 bases and J 1 base, with 14 bases left between them. This CDR3 has 16 residues. Written as DNA, the CDR3 is TGTGCCAGCAGCTTATCACGAGGGCCCATCCAAGAGACCCAGTACTTC. This gives the protein CASSLSRGPIQETQYF.

The CDR3 is CSAQPNTEAFF. The DNA for the CDR3 is TGCAGTGCGCAACCAAACACTGAAGCTTTCTTT. This chain uses TRBV20-1 with TRBJ1-1; D ambiguous. From germline, CDR1 is DFQATT and CDR2 SNEGSKA (reference sequence). V was cut by 6 bases and J by 2 bases, with 7 bases left in between. This CDR3 spans 11 amino acids.